These T cell receptor beta chains were read from a single sample in a study of molecular identifiers for immune sequencing clone quantification. TCRdb reanalysed the PCR reads using MiXCR and keeps one entry per CDR3 protein. Among approximately 40,000 distinct CDR3 sequences listed, about 18% were seen once. The sequenced sample consisted of naive CD8+ T cells from blood, with Jurkat cell RNA spiked in. All receptors come from a human donor in good health. Some libraries in this study had Jurkat cell RNA spiked in. Both conserved end residues are part of each CDR3. A D gene is named only where the DNA matches it firmly. Clone size appears in some rows only: once, few, many, or a class for an expanded clone.

NA	TRBV7-9	NA	TRBJ2-7	CASSSPEASRGPYEQYF	TGTGCCAGCAGCTCCCCGGAGGCTAGTAGGGGACCATACGAGCAGTACTTC
NA	TRBV20-1	many	TRBJ2-5	CSGPDLGSGQETQYF	TGCAGTGGCCCGGACCTGGGGAGCGGGCAAGAGACCCAGTACTTC
TRBD2	TRBV2	few	TRBJ2-1	CASLPLWGVAGALSYNEQFF	TGTGCCAGCCTACCCCTTTGGGGGGTAGCGGGAGCCCTATCCTACAATGAGCAGTTCTTC
TRBD2	TRBV4-2	many	TRBJ2-7	CASSQEQAGVTYEQYF	TGTGCCAGCAGCCAAGAGCAGGCGGGAGTTACCTACGAGCAGTACTTC
NA	TRBV27	few	TRBJ2-7	CASSLYLGTASYEQYF	TGTGCCAGCAGTCTTTATCTCGGGACGGCTTCCTACGAGCAGTACTTC
NA	TRBV14	many	TRBJ2-1	CASSRALSYNEQFF	TGTGCCAGCAGCCGGGCCCTCTCCTACAATGAGCAGTTCTTC
NA	TRBV7-9	many	TRBJ1-6	CASSFRGSNSPLHF	TGTGCCAGCAGCTTCAGGGGTTCTAATTCACCCCTCCACTTT
TRBD1	TRBV4-2	many	TRBJ2-7	CASSQEGTGLTYEQYF	TGTGCCAGCAGCCAAGAAGGGACAGGGCTCACCTACGAGCAGTACTTC
TRBD1	TRBV28	many	TRBJ1-1	CASIGRGTEAFF	TGTGCCAGCATTGGCAGGGGGACTGAAGCTTTCTTT
NA	TRBV9	many	TRBJ2-3	CASSAEGSSTDTQYF	TGTGCCAGCAGCGCAGAAGGGTCAAGCACAGATACGCAGTATTTT
TRBD1	TRBV27	few	TRBJ2-3	CASRVRGLAMYF	TGTGCCAGCAGAGTCAGGGGGTTAGCGATGTATTTT
NA	TRBV7-8	many	TRBJ2-1	CATSVDEQFF	TGTGCCACTAGTGTCGATGAGCAGTTCTTC
NA	TRBV10-3	NA	TRBJ2-1	CAISERTSNEQFF	TGTGCCATCAGTGAGCGGACTTCCAATGAGCAGTTCTTC
NA	TRBV6-6	many	TRBJ1-6	CASSYEGLRSPLHF	TGTGCCAGCAGTTACGAGGGGTTAAGGTCACCCCTCCACTTT
NA	TRBV4-2	many	TRBJ1-6	CASSQGQTLNSPLHF	TGTGCCAGCAGCCAAGGACAGACCCTAAATTCACCCCTCCACTTT
TRBD2	TRBV27	many	TRBJ2-1	CASSISGSSYNEQFF	TGTGCCAGCAGCATTAGCGGGAGCTCCTACAATGAGCAGTTCTTC
NA	TRBV6-2/TRBV6-3	many	TRBJ2-1	CASTPWWGNEQFF	TGTGCCAGCACCCCATGGTGGGGCAATGAGCAGTTCTTC
NA	TRBV7-9	NA	TRBJ2-3	CASSAQGGDTDTQYF	TGTGCCAGCAGCGCACAGGGTGGGGACACAGATACGCAGTATTTT
TRBD2	TRBV28	many	TRBJ2-5	CASSLLPGTSGLEYQETQYF	TGTGCCAGCAGTTTACTCCCCGGGACTAGCGGACTAGAGTACCAAGAGACCCAGTACTTC
NA	TRBV19	NA	TRBJ2-7	CASSANIGLDEQCF	TGTGCCAGTAGTGCCAACATCGGCCTTGACGAGCAGTGCTTC
NA	TRBV10-3	many	TRBJ2-2	CASTEVNTGELFF	TGTGCCTCGACAGAAGTGAACACCGGGGAGCTGTTTTTT
TRBD1	TRBV28	few	TRBJ2-1	CASSFRGSSYNEQFF	TGTGCCAGCAGTTTCAGGGGGAGCTCCTACAATGAGCAGTTCTTC
NA	TRBV6-1	many	TRBJ2-1	CASSDGFGWSSYNEQFF	TGTGCCAGCAGTGACGGATTCGGCTGGAGCTCCTACAATGAGCAGTTCTTC
TRBD2	TRBV12-3/TRBV12-4	NA	TRBJ2-1	CASSPGTKQFF	TGTGCCAGCAGTCCCGGGACTAAGCAGTTCTTC
NA	TRBV7-8	NA	TRBJ2-3	CASMRDTQYF	TGTGCCAGCATGAGAGATACGCAGTATTTT
NA	TRBV27	many	TRBJ1-6	CASSDTGYSPLHF	TGTGCCAGCAGTGATACAGGGTATTCACCCCTCCACTTT
TRBD1	TRBV10-3	many	TRBJ2-1	CAISEWDSPYNEQFF	TGTGCCATCAGTGAATGGGACAGCCCCTACAATGAGCAGTTCTTC
NA	TRBV6-2/TRBV6-3	many	TRBJ2-3	CASSLRRGLDTQYF	TGTGCCAGCAGTTTACGGCGGGGCCTAGATACGCAGTATTTT
NA	TRBV20-1	many	TRBJ2-7	CSASEDLLIYEQYF	TGCAGTGCTAGCGAGGACCTGTTAATTTACGAGCAGTACTTC
NA	TRBV4-3	many	TRBJ2-7	CASSQDRPSVSYEQYF	TGCGCCAGCAGCCAAGATCGGCCTAGCGTCTCCTACGAGCAGTACTTC
NA	TRBV4-3	many	TRBJ1-5	CASSQDDNQPQHF	TGCGCCAGCAGCCAAGATGACAATCAGCCCCAGCATTTT
TRBD2	TRBV6-4	medium-sized	TRBJ2-1	CASSTLAGYNEQFF	TGTGCCAGCAGCACCCTAGCGGGTTACAATGAGCAGTTCTTC
TRBD1	TRBV27	many	TRBJ1-2	CASSQTFGQGSGYTF	TGTGCCAGCAGTCAAACCTTCGGACAGGGGAGCGGCTACACCTTC
NA	TRBV6-5	few	TRBJ1-1	CASSYTGYTEAFF	TGTGCCAGCAGTTATACAGGGTACACTGAAGCTTTCTTT
TRBD2	TRBV28	many	TRBJ2-7	CASSSVIAGTYEQYF	TGTGCCAGCAGTTCTGTCATAGCGGGAACCTACGAGCAGTACTTC
NA	TRBV7-8	few	TRBJ2-6	CASSSPRGRGEWSGANVLTF	TGTGCCAGCAGCAGCCCCCGGGGCAGGGGCGAGTGGTCTGGGGCCAACGTCCTGACTTTC
NA	TRBV4-2	few	TRBJ2-2	CASSQVISNTGELFF	TGTGCCAGCAGCCAAGTTATTTCGAACACCGGGGAGCTGTTTTTT
TRBD1	TRBV29-1	many	TRBJ1-2	CSVEAAGGHGYTF	TGCAGCGTTGAAGCCGCAGGGGGCCATGGCTACACCTTC
TRBD2	TRBV6-2/TRBV6-3	many	TRBJ2-5	CASNLAGVGETQYF	TGTGCCAGCAACCTAGCGGGAGTTGGAGAGACCCAGTACTTC
NA	TRBV7-9	many	TRBJ2-3	CASSLADGTDTQYF	TGTGCCAGCAGCTTAGCGGACGGCACAGATACGCAGTATTTT
NA	TRBV12-3/TRBV12-4	many	TRBJ2-2	CASSLGWSGELFF	TGTGCCAGCAGTTTAGGGTGGTCCGGGGAGCTGTTTTTT